This T cell receptor (beta chain) was recovered during a study of blood T cells in healthy people across ages. Study-wide results and limits: The fall in TCR beta diversity per million T cells was roughly linear with age. Both higher diversity and more naive CD4+ cells marked long-lived donors when set against aged donors.

This clonotype was seen more than once but under ten times. Its antigen remains unidentified. Healthy Caucasian individuals from Russia aged roughly 6 to 100 were enrolled as donors. Alongside a J-beta primer mix, a sample-barcoded 5' primer served in a second PCR lasting roughly 7 to 12 cycles. MiXCR, applied by TCRdb to the 5' RACE reads, yields one record per CDR3 protein. The sample includes 800,000 to 1,000,000 distinct CDR3 sequences, approximately 49% of them seen just once. The origin of this receptor is a man aged 25-40 years in good health. Sequenced input: blood.

The CDR3 loop reads CASSLRSGTEKQPQHF. The CDR3 nucleotides read TGTGCCAGCAGCTTAAGGTCAGGCACTGAGAAACAGCCCCAGCATTTT. This chain joins TRBV7-8 and TRBJ1-5; D is ambiguous. Germline CDR1 is SGHVS and CDR2 is FQNEAQ. The length of the CDR3 is 16 residues. V shed 2 bases and J shed 7 bases, with 18 bases lying between them. Combining the CDR3 with reference TRBV7-8 and TRBJ1-5 gives the whole variable domain GAGVSQSPRYKVAKRGQDVALRCDPISGHVSLFWYQQALGQGPEFLTYFQNEAQLDKSGLPSDRFFAERPEGSVSTLKIQRTQQEDSAVYLCASSLRSGTEKQPQHFGDGTRLSIL.